The clone carrying this T cell receptor beta chain appeared many times. What it recognizes is unknown. The source of the sample is a study of neurological immune-mediated disorders. Regarding the study as a whole: Across subjects, no CDR3 amino acid sequence appeared in expanded clones of more than one subject, a finding that suggested private repertoires in all groups. The level of TCR clonal expansion was highest in patients with HTLV-1-associated myelopathy and lowest in multiple sclerosis, where it fell below the level seen in healthy controls.

Each TCR transcript was tagged with a 10-nucleotide random UMI during 5'RACE. TCRdb re-analysed the 5' RACE reads in MiXCR, keeping a single row per CDR3 protein. The sample contains around 48,000 distinct CDR3 sequences, approximately 10% of which appear only once. V was clipped by 4 bases and J by 8 bases, with 21 bases between them. Germline loops: CDR1 SGHKS, CDR2 YYEKEE (reference sequence). The CDR3 is 16 amino acids. The unsorted libraries originated from 2 million PBMCs kept at -80 C. The sample taken for sequencing was PBMCs. The clonotype comes from a woman aged 40-49 years with HTLV-1-associated myelopathy (HAM/TSP). The J gene is TRBJ1-4, the V gene TRBV5-5, with D possibly matching TRBD1 (6 bases). CDR3 DNA sequence: TGTGCCAGCAGCGTGACCCCGGGGGGGCGGCGGGAAAAACTGTTTTTT. As protein: CASSVTPGGRREKLFF. The whole variable domain, filled in from reference TRBV5-5 and TRBJ1-4, reads DAGVTQSPTHLIKTRGQQVTLRCSPISGHKSVSWYQQVLGQGPQFIFQYYEKEERGRGNFPDRFSARQFPNYSSELNVNALLLGDSALYLCASSVTPGGRREKLFFGSGTQLSVL.